The next 11 T cell receptor beta chains were all read from a single sample in a study of shared clonotypes between healthy human individuals. Clones were sequenced by immunoSEQ multiplex PCR, and TCRdb holds only the in-frame ones, with some missing. The sample records hundreds of thousands of clones, 95% to 97% being singletons. The naive CD8 fraction comprised CD45RO-negative cells positively selected for CCR7 and excluded terminally differentiated effector memory CD45RA+ cells. Sequencing input: naive CD8+ T cells sorted from blood. Source of these receptors: a man under 40 in good health.

The chain links TRBV7-8 to TRBJ2-1, with D unresolved. This CDR3 is built from 16 residues. Trimming shortened V by 0 bases and J by 7 bases, and 16 bases separated the two germline ends. Looked up from germline, CDR1 is SGHVS and CDR2 is FQNEAQ. CDR3 nucleotides: TGTGCCAGCAGCTTAGCATTGACCTATGGGGATAATGAGCAGTTCTTC. Its protein product is CASSLALTYGDNEQFF.

The J gene is TRBJ1-4, the V gene TRBV27; TRBD1 aligns across 8 bases. Germline CDR1 is MNHEY and CDR2 is SMNVEV (reference sequence). V was pared by 6 bases and J by 7 bases, with 4 bases of the junction left unmatched. CDR3 length equals 13 residues. DNA of the CDR3: TGTGCCAGCAGCAGGGGGCTGAGTGAAAAACTGTTTTTT. Encoded protein: CASSRGLSEKLFF. The whole variable domain, filled in from reference TRBV27 and TRBJ1-4, reads EAQVTQNPRYLITVTGKKLTVTCSQNMNHEYMSWYRQDPGLGLRQIYYSMNVEVTDKGDVPEGYKVSRKEKRNFPLILESPSPNQTSLYFCASSRGLSEKLFFGSGTQLSVL.

V gene TRBV7-9 combines with J gene TRBJ2-1, with TRBD2 as a possible D gene (5 bases). There are 13 residues in the CDR3. V lost 8 bases, J lost 1 base, and 9 bases lay in between. Germline V gives CDR1 SEHNR, CDR2 FQNEAQ (reference sequence). For the CDR3, the DNA is TGTGCCAGCGGGAGTACTTCCTACAATGAGCAGTTCTTC. Its translation is CASGSTSYNEQFF.

The chain couples TRBV7-2 to TRBJ2-7; the D call may be TRBD1 or TRBD2 (5 bases each). CDR1 SGHTA and CDR2 FQGNSA come from the germline V gene. Trimming pared 3 bases from V and 3 bases from J, leaving 15 bases between. The length of the CDR3 is 15 residues. Written as DNA, the CDR3 is TGTGCCAGCAGCTTGCGGCCGGGAACAGGCTACGAGCAGTACTTC. Protein sequence: CASSLRPGTGYEQYF.

The rearrangement uses TRBV29-1 and TRBJ2-5, with 10 bases that match TRBD1. CDR1 and CDR2 from the germline V gene are SQVTM and ANQGSEA. There are 15 residues in the CDR3. With V trimmed by 6 bases and J by 3 bases, 10 bases remained unmatched. The CDR3 reads CSVFPTGQGKETQYF. The CDR3 nucleotides read TGCAGCGTCTTCCCTACGGGACAGGGGAAAGAGACCCAGTACTTC. Looking up the rest from reference TRBV29-1 and TRBJ2-5 gives the full variable domain: SAVISQKPSRDICQRGTSLTIQCQVDSQVTMMFWYRQQPGQSLTLIATANQGSEATYESGFVIDKFPISRPNLTFSTLTVSNMSPEDSSIYLCSVFPTGQGKETQYFGPGTRLLVL.

The chain employs TRBV6-5 and TRBJ2-2; 7 bases fit TRBD2. This CDR3 is built from 15 residues. Germline loops: CDR1 MNHEY, CDR2 SVGAGI. With V trimmed by 6 bases and J by 2 bases, 6 bases remained unmatched. The DNA of the CDR3 is TGTGCCAGCAGGGACCTAGCGGTTAACACCGGGGAGCTGTTTTTT. This gives the protein CASRDLAVNTGELFF.

The V gene is TRBV7-2, the J gene TRBJ1-2, with D possibly TRBD1 on 5 matching bases. The germline CDR1 and CDR2 sequences are SGHTA and FQGNSA. The CDR3 covers 15 residues. The V end was cut by 6 bases, the J end by 1 base, with 15 bases between. Written as DNA, the CDR3 is TGTGCCAGCAGACCGCCCGGGAGGGGTAACTATGGCTACACCTTC. Translation gives CASRPPGRGNYGYTF.

A single count supports this clone. V usage is TRBV27 and J usage is TRBJ1-2; possibly TRBD1 for D (5 bases). Deletions cut 3 bases from V and 3 bases from J, with 14 bases between. This CDR3 spans 15 amino acids. CDR1 MNHEY and CDR2 SMNVEV come from the germline V gene (reference sequence). The CDR3 DNA reads as TGTGCCAGCAGTTTTCGAGGGGCACTTGACTATGGCTACACCTTC. It specifies CASSFRGALDYGYTF.

V gene TRBV7-6 combines with J gene TRBJ2-3; a weak D match, TRBD2 (5 bases). In germline, CDR1 is SGHVS, CDR2 FNYEAQ. The CDR3 is 13 amino acids. The V end was cut by 5 bases, the J end by 4 bases, with 10 bases between. The CDR3 DNA sequence: TGTGCCAGCAGCCCCGGAGGACCAGATACGCAGTATTTT. It is translated as CASSPGGPDTQYF.

The chain joins TRBV10-3 to TRBJ2-5; 7 nucleotides agree with TRBD1. Germline trimming cut 3 bases from V and 6 bases from J; bases unmatched to any gene: 10. The germline V gene has CDR1 ENHRY and CDR2 SYGVKD. This CDR3 contains 15 residues. The CDR3 DNA reads TGTGCCATCAGTGACCCCGAACAGGGGTGGCAGACCCAGTACTTC. The encoded protein is CAISDPEQGWQTQYF.

This chain joins TRBV21-1 and TRBJ2-1; the table calls TRBD1, which could not be checked here. TRBV21-1 is a listed pseudogene. CDR3 length equals 17 residues. DNA for the CDR3: TGTGCCAGCAGATCGGTTCAACGGGACAGGGGTCACAATGAGCAGTTCTTC. Amino acid sequence: CASRSVQRDRGHNEQFF.